Listed below are T cell receptor beta chains from one sample, sequenced in a study of identical twins. TCRdb passed the 5' RACE reads through MiXCR, listing each CDR3 protein once. The sample contains about 810,000 distinct CDR3 sequences, roughly an eighth of which appear only once. The data were also submitted as part of a second study, on yellow fever vaccine responses in identical twins.

The sample comprised PBMCs. These TCRs come from a woman aged 18-29 years in good health. Each CDR3 is given with its conserved first and last residue. The order of the fields is D gene, V gene, J gene, clone size, CDR3 protein, CDR3 DNA. The D gene is left open where the match is weak. Only part of the rows carry a size: once, few, many, or a class if the clone is expanded.

TRBD1	TRBV19	TRBJ1-1	few	CASSIGRDRRNTEAFF	TGTGCCAGTAGTATAGGCCGGGACAGGAGAAACACTGAAGCTTTCTTT
.	TRBV20-1	TRBJ1-3	few	CSAVDNSGNTIYF	TGCAGTGCTGTGGATAACTCTGGAAACACCATATATTTT
.	TRBV12-3/TRBV12-4	TRBJ2-7	many	CASSPTQQEQYF	TGTGCCAGCAGCCCCACCCAACAGGAGCAGTACTTC
TRBD1	TRBV6-2/TRBV6-3	TRBJ2-7	.	CASSLYRDSGPIYEQYF	TGTGCCAGCAGCCTCTACCGGGACAGCGGTCCTATCTACGAGCAGTACTTC
TRBD1	TRBV6-5	TRBJ2-2	few	CASSYSGQGDTGELFF	TGTGCCAGCAGTTACTCCGGACAGGGGGACACCGGGGAGCTGTTTTTT
TRBD1	TRBV2	TRBJ1-6	few	CASSGQGKSTSPLHF	TGTGCCAGCAGTGGACAGGGGAAGTCCACTTCACCCCTCCACTTT
TRBD1	TRBV9	TRBJ1-1	.	CASSPGTGGGNTEAFF	TGTGCCAGCAGCCCCGGGACAGGGGGCGGGAACACTGAAGCTTTCTTT
.	TRBV11-1	TRBJ2-5	.	CAKDFGGVPASDYQETQYF	TGTGCCAAGGATTTTGGGGGCGTACCTGCTAGTGACTACCAAGAGACCCAGTACTTC
.	TRBV20-1	TRBJ2-1	few	CSAQEGASYNEQFF	TGCAGTGCCCAGGAGGGGGCGAGTTACAATGAGCAGTTCTTC
.	TRBV10-1	TRBJ1-1	.	CASSGGAGMNTEAFF	TGCGCCAGCAGTGGTGGGGCAGGGATGAACACTGAAGCTTTCTTT
.	TRBV12-3/TRBV12-4	TRBJ2-1	many	CASSFSSTRKFF	TGTGCCAGCAGCTTTAGTTCTACTAGAAAGTTCTTC
TRBD2	TRBV20-1	TRBJ2-7	.	CSARDRLAGVGEQYF	TGCAGCGCTAGAGATCGCCTAGCGGGAGTCGGTGAGCAGTACTTC
TRBD2	TRBV20-1	TRBJ2-7	few	CSALGPTSSEQYF	TGCAGTGCCCTTGGGCCGACTAGCAGCGAGCAGTACTTC